This TCR beta chain was retrieved from a study of blood T cell repertoires in COVID-19. Study-level information: Acute and convalescent COVID-19 samples came from the United States, Italy and Spain. In each case, the material was cDNA or gDNA derived from T cells, B-cell-depleted T cells, or PBMCs.

Study processing details: Amplification of reference gene primers was used by the study to estimate nucleated cell counts. Produced via immunoSEQ multiplex PCR; TCRdb's table is partial and in-frame only. From that table come the V and J calls and clone size; the DNA was used to work out D and trimming. The sample shows about 98,000 clones, roughly nine tenths of them seen only once. This CDR3 comprises 13 residues. The germline V gene has CDR1 MNHEY and CDR2 SVGAGI. Trimming removed 2 bases from V and 7 bases from J, with 12 bases in between. The sequencing input was peripheral blood. The source is a man aged 70-80 years with acute or convalescent COVID-19. The chain carries TRBV6-5 and TRBJ2-7, with D uncertain. The DNA for the CDR3 is TGTGCCAGCAGTTACAGTCTGGCCGGGGAGCAGTACTTC. Protein product: CASSYSLAGEQYF.